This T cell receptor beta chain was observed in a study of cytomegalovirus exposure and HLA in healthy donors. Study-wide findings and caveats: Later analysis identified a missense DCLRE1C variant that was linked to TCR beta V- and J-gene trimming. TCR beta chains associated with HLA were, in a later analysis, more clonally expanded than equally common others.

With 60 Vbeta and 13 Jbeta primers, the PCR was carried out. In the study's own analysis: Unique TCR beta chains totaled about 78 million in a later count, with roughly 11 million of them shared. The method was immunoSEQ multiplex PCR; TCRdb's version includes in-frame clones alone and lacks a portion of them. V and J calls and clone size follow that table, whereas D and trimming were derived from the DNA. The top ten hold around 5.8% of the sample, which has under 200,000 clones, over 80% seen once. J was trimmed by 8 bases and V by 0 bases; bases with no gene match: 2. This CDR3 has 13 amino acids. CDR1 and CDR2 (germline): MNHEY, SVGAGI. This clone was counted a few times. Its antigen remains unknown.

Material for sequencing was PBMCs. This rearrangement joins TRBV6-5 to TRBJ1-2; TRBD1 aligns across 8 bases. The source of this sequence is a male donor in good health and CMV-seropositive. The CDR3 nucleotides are TGTGCCAGCAGTTACTCGGGGGACAGGGGCTACACCTTC. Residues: CASSYSGDRGYTF.